A selection of T cell receptor beta chains follows, all from one sample in a study of blood T cell repertoires in COVID-19. TCRdb's copy holds only in-frame clones and misses some; the assay was immunoSEQ multiplex PCR. The table lists about 250,000 clones, about 88% of them singletons. Input material: PBMCs or T cells enriched from blood (not recorded which). The receptors shown here come from a woman aged 45-65 years who had recovered from COVID-19. CDR3s include the opening cysteine and the closing phenylalanine or tryptophan. A D gene is named only where the DNA matches it firmly. Clone sizes are given selectively: once, few, many, or a class where the clone is expanded.

d_gene,abundance,j_gene,v_gene,CDR3nt,CDR3aa
TRBD1,.,TRBJ2-1,TRBV11-3,TGTGCCAGCAGCCCCGGGACAGGGGGCCGTGGTGAGCAGTTCTTC,CASSPGTGGRGEQFF
TRBD2,.,TRBJ2-1,TRBV7-8,TGTGCCAGCAGCTTAGTGGGGGGAGCGGGAGGAGTTGAGCAGTTCTTC,CASSLVGGAGGVEQFF
.,.,TRBJ2-1,TRBV10-3,TGTGCCATCAGTGGAGTGAGCTCCTACAATGAGCAGTTCTTC,CAISGVSSYNEQFF
TRBD1,.,TRBJ1-5,TRBV6-2/TRBV6-3,TGTGCCAGCAGTACTCGACAGGGACAAAGCAATCAGCCCCAGCATTTT,CASSTRQGQSNQPQHF
.,.,TRBJ2-5,TRBV2,TGTGCCAGCGATGACAGCCAAGAGACCCAGTACTTC,CASDDSQETQYF
.,once,TRBJ1-3,TRBV28,TGTGCCAGCAGTTTAGGGGGCAGCGGAAACACCATATATTTT,CASSLGGSGNTIYF
.,.,TRBJ1-2,TRBV7-9,TGTGCCAGCAGCCCATATTTTCCCGGGAATACTTCTAACTATGGCTACACCTTC,CASSPYFPGNTSNYGYTF
.,.,TRBJ1-1,TRBV19,TGTGCCAGTAGTATCAATCCAGGGACAACTCGCACTGAAGCTTTCTTT,CASSINPGTTRTEAFF
TRBD2,.,TRBJ2-3,TRBV11-2,TGTGCCAGCAGCCGGAGGGAGCGGGAGACAGATACGCAGTATTTT,CASSRRERETDTQYF
.,.,TRBJ1-3,TRBV28,TGTGCCAGCAGTCCCCCAGGGTCGGCTGGAAACACCATATATTTT,CASSPPGSAGNTIYF
.,.,TRBJ1-1,TRBV7-3,TGTGCCAGCAGCCCCAACGGGAAGGGCACTGAAGCTTTCTTT,CASSPNGKGTEAFF
.,.,TRBJ1-2,TRBV29-1,TGCAGCGTTGAATCCCAGGGTGGGGGCTACACCTTC,CSVESQGGGYTF
.,once,TRBJ1-1,TRBV7-8,TGTGCCAGCAGCCTTACGGGGAACACTGAAGCTTTCTTT,CASSLTGNTEAFF
.,.,TRBJ2-7,TRBV27,TGTGCCAGCAGTTTAGGGCTGGTCCACGAGCAGTACTTC,CASSLGLVHEQYF
.,.,TRBJ2-5,TRBV5-4,TGTGCCAGCAGCTTGGGGCTAGCTATTGTAGAGACCCAGTACTTC,CASSLGLAIVETQYF
.,once,TRBJ1-4,TRBV28,TGTGCCAGCAGTTTCGAGACGACAGAACTGTTTTTT,CASSFETTELFF
TRBD2,.,TRBJ2-1,TRBV4-3,TGCGCCAGCAGCCCGGGACTAGCGAGAAATGAGCAGTTCTTC,CASSPGLARNEQFF
.,.,TRBJ1-6,TRBV14,TGTGCCAGCAGCCAAGACAGGCTTAATTCACCCCTCCACTTT,CASSQDRLNSPLHF
TRBD1,.,TRBJ2-7,TRBV30,TGTGCCTGGAGTACGGGACAGTCCTACGAGCAGTACTTC,CAWSTGQSYEQYF
.,.,TRBJ1-2,TRBV3-1/TRBV3-2,TGTGCCAGCAGCCAAGAGTCGCAGGGAAAAGGAGGCTACACCTTC,CASSQESQGKGGYTF
TRBD2,.,TRBJ2-5,TRBV6-2/TRBV6-3,TGTGCCAGCAGTGGCTCCGGGACTAGCGGGGTCGGCAAGACCCAGTACTTC,CASSGSGTSGVGKTQYF
.,.,TRBJ2-2,TRBV24-1,TGTGCCACCAGTGATGAGAGCCGGGAGCTGTTTTTT,CATSDESRELFF
TRBD1,.,TRBJ2-7,TRBV10-1,TGCGCCAGCAGTCATACTTCGGACAGGGTGTACGAGCAGTACTTC,CASSHTSDRVYEQYF
.,.,TRBJ2-1,TRBV27,TGTGCCAGCAGTTTATCCGGCGGGAACTCCTACAATGAGCAGTTCTTC,CASSLSGGNSYNEQFF
.,few,TRBJ2-7,TRBV7-2,TGTGCCAGCAGCTTAGTCCCCGGCGGATCCTACGAGCAGTACTTC,CASSLVPGGSYEQYF
.,.,TRBJ1-1,TRBV7-9,TGTGCCAGCAGACCTAAAGCGGGCCCGAACACTGAAGCTTTCTTT,CASRPKAGPNTEAFF
TRBD1,.,TRBJ2-1,TRBV19,TGTGCCAGTAGTATGGGGCTGGGACAGGGGTCCTACAATGAGCAGTTCTTC,CASSMGLGQGSYNEQFF
.,.,TRBJ2-7,TRBV24-1,TGTGCCACCAGTGCTGGCGGCGAGCAGTACTTC,CATSAGGEQYF
.,.,TRBJ1-1,TRBV3-1/TRBV3-2,TGTGCCAGCAGCCAAGCCGTGCGGGTTGAGGCTTTCTTT,CASSQAVRVEAFF
.,.,TRBJ1-3,TRBV11-3,TGTGCCAGCAGCCAGCGCAGCGGAAACACCATATATTTT,CASSQRSGNTIYF
TRBD1,.,TRBJ1-1,TRBV4-3,TGCGCCAGCAGCCAGACAGGGTCGTCGAGTACTGAAGCTTTCTTT,CASSQTGSSSTEAFF
.,.,TRBJ1-5,TRBV19,TGTGCCAGTAGCCGACGATCTCTAGGTCAGCCCCAGCATTTT,CASSRRSLGQPQHF
TRBD1,.,TRBJ1-4,TRBV29-1,TGCAGCGTGGCTGTTGGGACAGGGTTTGGAAAACTGTTTTTT,CSVAVGTGFGKLFF
TRBD1,.,TRBJ1-2,TRBV3-1/TRBV3-2,TGTGCCAGCAGCCAAGTTTCAGGGGACAGGGGAGCTGGCTACACCTTC,CASSQVSGDRGAGYTF
TRBD1,.,TRBJ1-5,TRBV30,TGTGCCTGGGGCTACCGGGACAGGGGATATCAGCCCCAGCATTTT,CAWGYRDRGYQPQHF
.,once,TRBJ1-3,TRBV7-8,TGTGCCAGCACCGACTTTGTGGGTACTGGAAACACCATATATTTT,CASTDFVGTGNTIYF
.,once,TRBJ1-4,TRBV30,TGTGCCTGGAAAGGGACACAATGGGGGAAACTGTTTTTT,CAWKGTQWGKLFF
.,.,TRBJ2-3,TRBV20-1,TGCAGTGCTACTGACTCGAGCCAAAGCACAGATACGCAGTATTTT,CSATDSSQSTDTQYF
TRBD1,once,TRBJ1-1,TRBV19,TGTGCCAGTAGAGGGACAGGGGCGGGCACTGAAGCTTTCTTT,CASRGTGAGTEAFF
.,once,TRBJ1-6,TRBV7-2,TGTGCCAGCAGCCTTTATCGCACGGGATATAATTCACCCCTCCACTTT,CASSLYRTGYNSPLHF
.,.,TRBJ1-1,TRBV19,TGTGCCAGTAGTAGAGATATAAACACTGAAGCTTTCTTT,CASSRDINTEAFF
TRBD2,.,TRBJ2-7,TRBV5-4,TGTGCCAGCAGCGGGGGGTTTAGCGGGAGCTCCTACGAGCAGTACTTC,CASSGGFSGSSYEQYF
.,.,TRBJ2-1,TRBV18,TGTGCCAGCTCAGGTGGGCCCCGGAGGCATGAGCAGTTCTTC,CASSGGPRRHEQFF
TRBD1,.,TRBJ2-1,TRBV19,TGTGCCAGTAGGACCGGGACAGCATACAATGAGCAGTTCTTC,CASRTGTAYNEQFF
TRBD2,.,TRBJ2-3,TRBV12-5,TGTGCTAGTGGTTTGGTACTAAGCGGGAGTACCGATACGCAGTATTTT,CASGLVLSGSTDTQYF
TRBD1,.,TRBJ2-5,TRBV20-1,TGCAGCGAGTTGGACAGGGAGACCCAGTACTTC,CSELDRETQYF
.,.,TRBJ2-3,TRBV5-6,TGTGCCAGCAGCCAATTAGCGGCCAGCACAGATACGCAGTATTTT,CASSQLAASTDTQYF
TRBD1,.,TRBJ1-3,TRBV7-9,TGTGCCAGCAGCCGGGACAGCTCTGGAAACACCATATATTTT,CASSRDSSGNTIYF
TRBD2,.,TRBJ2-1,TRBV9,TGTGCCAGCAGCCTACTAGCGGGAGGGCCGAGCAATGAGCAGTTCTTC,CASSLLAGGPSNEQFF
.,.,TRBJ1-4,TRBV20-1,TGCAGTGCTAGTTCCAGGGCTGGGGATGAAAAACTGTTTTTT,CSASSRAGDEKLFF